The 2 T cell receptor beta chains given below trace back to one sample, sequenced in a study of blood T cell repertoires in COVID-19. The method was immunoSEQ multiplex PCR; TCRdb's version includes in-frame clones alone and lacks a portion of them. The sample records 490,000 or so clones, approximately 91% being singletons. The sequenced material came from PBMCs or T cells enriched from blood (not recorded which). The receptors shown here come from a woman aged 55-70 years who had recovered from COVID-19.

J is TRBJ2-3 and V is TRBV10-3, with 14 bases identical to TRBD2. V was clipped by 3 bases and J by 1 base; unmatched bases: 6. Germline values: CDR1 ENHRY, CDR2 SYGVKD. CDR3 length equals 18 residues. The CDR3, as DNA: TGTGCCATCAGTGACCCCGGACTAGCGGGGGGAGGCACAGATACGCAGTATTTT. Its protein product is CAISDPGLAGGGTDTQYF.

The CDR3 here is CAWSGGETQYF. For the CDR3, the DNA is TGTGCCTGGAGCGGGGGGGAGACCCAGTACTTC. The chain has TRBV30 and TRBJ2-5; 7 bases line up with TRBD2. Trimming removed 3 bases from V and 5 bases from J; junction bases left unmatched: 0. The CDR3 sequence is 11 residues long. In germline, CDR1 is GTSNPN, CDR2 SVGIG (reference sequence).